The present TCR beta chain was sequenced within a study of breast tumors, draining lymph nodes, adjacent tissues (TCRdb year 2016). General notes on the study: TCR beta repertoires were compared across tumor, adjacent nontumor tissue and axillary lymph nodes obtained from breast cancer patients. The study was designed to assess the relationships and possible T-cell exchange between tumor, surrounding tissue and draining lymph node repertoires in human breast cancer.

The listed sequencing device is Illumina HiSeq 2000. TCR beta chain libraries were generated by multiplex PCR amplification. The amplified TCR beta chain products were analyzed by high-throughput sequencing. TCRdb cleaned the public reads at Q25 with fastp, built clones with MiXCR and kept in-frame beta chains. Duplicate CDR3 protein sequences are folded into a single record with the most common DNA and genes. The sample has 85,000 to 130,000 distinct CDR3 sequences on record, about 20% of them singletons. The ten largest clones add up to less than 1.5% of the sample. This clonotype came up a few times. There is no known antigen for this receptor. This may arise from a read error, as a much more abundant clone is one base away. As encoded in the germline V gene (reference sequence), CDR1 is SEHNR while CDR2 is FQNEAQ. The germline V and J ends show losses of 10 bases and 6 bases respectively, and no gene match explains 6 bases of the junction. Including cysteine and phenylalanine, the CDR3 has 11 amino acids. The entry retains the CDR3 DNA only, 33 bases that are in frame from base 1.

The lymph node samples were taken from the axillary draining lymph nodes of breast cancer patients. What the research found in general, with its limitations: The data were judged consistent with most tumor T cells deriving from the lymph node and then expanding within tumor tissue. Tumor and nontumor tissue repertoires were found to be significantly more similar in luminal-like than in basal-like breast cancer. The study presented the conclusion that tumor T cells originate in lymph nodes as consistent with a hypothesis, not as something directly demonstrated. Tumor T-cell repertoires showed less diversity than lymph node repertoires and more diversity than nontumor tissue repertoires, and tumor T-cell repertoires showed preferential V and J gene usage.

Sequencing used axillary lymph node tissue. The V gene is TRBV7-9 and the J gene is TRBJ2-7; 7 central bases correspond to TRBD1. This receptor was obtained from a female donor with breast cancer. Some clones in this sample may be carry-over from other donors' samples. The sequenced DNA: TGTGCCACGAGAGCAGGGGGCGAGCAGTACTTC. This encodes CATRAGGEQYF. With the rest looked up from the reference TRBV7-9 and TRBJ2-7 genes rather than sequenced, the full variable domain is DTGVSQNPRHKITKRGQNVTFRCDPISEHNRLYWYRQTLGQGPEFLTYFQNEAQLEKSRLLSDRFSAERPKGSFSTLEIQRTEQGDSAMYLCATRAGGEQYFGPGTRLTVT.